These 12 T cell receptor beta chains were sequenced from one sample in a study of early T cells in non-severe SARS-CoV-2 infection. TCRdb re-analysed the 5' RACE reads in MiXCR, keeping a single row per CDR3 protein. The table shows around 66,000 distinct CDR3 sequences, with around 14% occurring only once. Sequenced: whole blood. These receptors originate from an adult who was a healthcare worker with PCR-confirmed SARS-CoV-2 infection or an uninfected control (not recorded which).

This clonotype was seen more than once but under ten times. J is TRBJ1-1 and V is TRBV29-1; 12 nucleotides align to TRBD1. CDR3 length: 15 amino acids. The V gene end was trimmed by 5 bases and the J gene end by 5 bases; junction bases not matched to a gene: 9. From germline, CDR1 is SQVTM and CDR2 ANQGSEA. In DNA, the CDR3 is TGCAGCGTTCCGGGACAGGGGGCGCGTATAACTGAAGCTTTCTTT. It is translated as CSVPGQGARITEAFF. Complete variable domain (other parts from reference TRBV29-1 and TRBJ1-1): SAVISQKPSRDICQRGTSLTIQCQVDSQVTMMFWYRQQPGQSLTLIATANQGSEATYESGFVIDKFPISRPNLTFSTLTVSNMSPEDSSIYLCSVPGQGARITEAFFGQGTRLTVV.

This clonotype was detected ten times or more. V is TRBV12-2 and J is TRBJ1-3; no DNA check was done on the table's D call, TRBD1. TRBV12-2 is deemed a pseudogene. This CDR3 spans 15 amino acids. The CDR3 sequence is CASLSGGTMENTIYF. In nucleotides, the CDR3 is TGTGCAAGTCTCTCGGGGGGGACGATGGAAAACACCATATATTTT.

This sequence joins TRBV6-5 and TRBJ2-7; TRBD2 is a possible D gene (6 bases). Germline V gene data show CDR1 as MNHEY and CDR2 as SVGAGI. There are 18 residues in the CDR3. V lost 6 bases and J lost 4, with 28 bases in between. CDR3 sequence (DNA): TGTGCCAGCAGCTACCTAGCGCCGGGGCCCCGGAATGGGTACGAGCAGTACTTC. Amino acid sequence: CASSYLAPGPRNGYEQYF.

This rearrangement joins TRBV28 to TRBJ2-1, with 13 bases aligning to TRBD2. CDR3 length equals 16 residues. V gave up 6 bases and J gave up 5 bases; unmatched junction bases: 7. Germline CDR1 MDHEN, CDR2 SYDVKM. The CDR3 sequence is CASSDGLAGANNEQFF. CDR3 coding DNA: TGTGCCAGCAGCGACGGACTAGCGGGAGCCAACAATGAGCAGTTCTTC.

The chain uses TRBV30 and TRBJ1-2; D gene unclear. CDR3 size: 12 residues. The V and J ends lost 3 bases and 8 bases respectively, with 13 bases between them. Germline-derived CDR1 and CDR2 are GTSNPN and SVGIG (reference sequence). CDR3 in amino acids: CAWSPDALGYTF. The DNA for the CDR3 is TGTGCCTGGAGCCCGGACGCTTTAGGCTACACCTTC.

This clonotype was found many times. The chain recombines TRBV11-1 with TRBJ1-4, with a weak D call TRBD1 (5 bases). The germline V gene encodes CDR1 SGHAT and CDR2 FQDESV (reference sequence). The CDR3 extends over 15 amino acids. V was pared by 5 bases and J by 0 bases, with 10 bases between. The CDR3 protein is CASSPKGSTNEKLFF. The CDR3 DNA reads as TGTGCCAGCAGCCCCAAGGGGTCAACTAATGAAAAACTGTTTTTT. Drawing the rest from reference TRBV11-1 and TRBJ1-4, the complete variable domain is EAEVAQSPRYKITEKSQAVAFWCDPISGHATLYWYRQILGQGPELLVQFQDESVVDDSQLPKDRFSAERLKGVDSTLKIQPAELGDSAMYLCASSPKGSTNEKLFFGSGTQLSVL.

In its sample, this clonotype was seen many times. The chain couples TRBV14 to TRBJ2-7; D remains ambiguous. V was pared by 0 bases and J by 6 bases, with 6 bases between. CDR1 is SGHDN and CDR2 is FVKESK in the germline V gene. The CDR3 totals 12 residues. CDR3: CASSQDWGEQYF. The CDR3 DNA sequence: TGTGCCAGCAGCCAAGATTGGGGCGAGCAGTACTTC.

This chain connects TRBV7-8 to TRBJ1-3; no firm D call. The CDR3 consists of 14 residues. CDR1 and CDR2 (germline): SGHVS, FQNEAQ. V was cut by 5 bases and J by 1 base, with 9 bases left in between. For the CDR3, the DNA is TGTGCCAGCAGCGAAACAGTATCTGGAAACACCATATATTTT. It is translated as CASSETVSGNTIYF.

V gene TRBV4-3 combines with J gene TRBJ2-1; 9 bases fit TRBD2. CDR3 size: 13 residues. CDR1 is LGHNA, CDR2 YSLEER, per germline. J lost 9 bases, V lost 4 bases, and 4 bases had no gene match. The CDR3 nucleotides read TGCGCCAGCAGCCTACTAGCGGGCGGTGAGCAGTTCTTC. It codes for CASSLLAGGEQFF.

This clonotype was recorded many times. The chain is built from TRBV28 and TRBJ2-3, with D possibly matching TRBD2 (7 bases). This CDR3 has 14 amino acids. The V gene's germline CDR1 is MDHEN and CDR2 SYDVKM. V was cut by 6 bases and J by 9 bases, with 19 bases left in between. In DNA form, the CDR3 reads TGTGCCAGCAGACCGACTAGCCCCAGGGGAACGCAGTATTTT. Amino acids: CASRPTSPRGTQYF.

This clonotype has a count of ten or more. The chain has TRBV2 and TRBJ2-7; D is tentatively TRBD1 or TRBD2 (5 bases each). The V end was cut by 7 bases, the J end by 3 bases, with 16 bases between. CDR1 is SNHLY, CDR2 FYNNEI, per germline. This CDR3 region has 14 residues. The CDR3 nucleotides read TGTGCCAGCACCTTTTCCGGGACCCGCTACGAGCAGTACTTC. Encoded protein: CASTFSGTRYEQYF.

This rearrangement joins TRBV28 to TRBJ2-7; the D is unclear. CDR1 MDHEN and CDR2 SYDVKM come from the germline V gene. The CDR3 has 14 residues. Trimming removed 6 bases at V and 2 bases at J, with 14 bases between. The CDR3 loop is CASRGLGRTYEQYF. CDR3 bases: TGTGCCAGCAGGGGGTTAGGGCGGACCTACGAGCAGTACTTC.